The T cell receptor (beta chain) under discussion was sequenced for a study of blood T cell repertoires in COVID-19. Study-wide background: Acute and convalescent COVID-19 specimens originated in the United States, Italy and Spain.

In the original workflow: How many nucleated cells were present was estimated from reference gene primer amplification. Clones were read by immunoSEQ multiplex PCR, and TCRdb kept only the in-frame ones, dropping some. V, J and clone size were drawn from that table, and D and trimming were deduced from the DNA. The sample lists some 150,000 clones, roughly four fifths occurring once. Trimming cost V 0 bases and J 3 bases, with 15 bases left between them. Germline CDR1 and CDR2: KGHSY and FQNENV. The CDR3 is 16 amino acids. Input material: peripheral blood. This clonotype originated in a human donor in a cohort sampled during active COVID-19. The chain has TRBV16 and TRBJ2-7; maybe TRBD1 (6 bases). The CDR3, as DNA: TGTGCCAGCAGCCAATCTAGGCCAGGGGATAACTACGAGCAGTACTTC. It yields the protein CASSQSRPGDNYEQYF.